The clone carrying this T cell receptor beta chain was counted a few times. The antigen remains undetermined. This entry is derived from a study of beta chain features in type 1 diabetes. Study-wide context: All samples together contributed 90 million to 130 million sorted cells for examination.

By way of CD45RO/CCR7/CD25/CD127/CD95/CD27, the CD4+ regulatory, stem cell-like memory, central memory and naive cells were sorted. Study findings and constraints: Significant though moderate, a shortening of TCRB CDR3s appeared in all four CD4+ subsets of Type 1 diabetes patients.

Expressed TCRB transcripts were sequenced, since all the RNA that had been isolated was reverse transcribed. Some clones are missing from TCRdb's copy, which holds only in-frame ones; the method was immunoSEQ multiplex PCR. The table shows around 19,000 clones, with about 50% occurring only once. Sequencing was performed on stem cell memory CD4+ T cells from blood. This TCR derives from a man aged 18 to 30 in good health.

The CDR3: CASSSWTGEKTQYF. The CDR3 DNA sequence: TGCGCCAGCAGCTCGTGGACAGGGGAAAAGACCCAGTACTTC. V and J are TRBV5-1 and TRBJ2-5; 9 bases match TRBD1. CDR3 length: 14 amino acids. In germline, CDR1 is SGHRS, CDR2 YFSETQ. V was pared by 3 bases and J by 6 bases, with 6 bases of the junction left unmatched.